The clone carrying this T cell receptor beta chain was seen a handful of times. Its antigen is not known. These data originate in a study of beta chain features in type 1 diabetes. Study observations and caveats: Over-representation of high TCR-expressing cells was a possible consequence of cDNA sequencing.

The CDR3 covers 14 residues. Trimming stripped 6 bases from V and 3 bases from J, with 16 bases between. The V gene's germline CDR1 is SQVTM and CDR2 ANQGSEA. The isolated RNA, all of it, was reverse transcribed, so expressed TCRB transcripts were what got sequenced. Sequencing used immunoSEQ multiplex PCR; TCRdb keeps in-frame clones, though not all of them. In the table there are tens of thousands of clones, approximately 59% of which are singletons. Blood was collected once per donor into heparin, averaging around 120 mL. In all sorted populations, purity surpassed 95%. V and J are TRBV29-1 and TRBJ2-3, with D possibly TRBD1 on 5 matching bases. The sequenced sample was Tregs from blood. The TCR sequence derives from a woman aged 18-35 years in good health. CDR3 in DNA: TGCAGCGTGAAGAGGCAGGGTAGAACAGATACGCAGTATTTT. Protein: CSVKRQGRTDTQYF.